This is a list of T cell receptor beta chains from one sample in a study of blood T cell repertoires in COVID-19. TCRdb's table, derived via immunoSEQ multiplex PCR, lists solely in-frame clones and lacks some. The data show roughly 120,000 clones, with nearly 90% seen just once and around 5.1% held by the top ten. The specimen sequenced was peripheral blood. All receptors come from a human donor in a cohort sampled during active COVID-19. Both conserved end residues are part of each CDR3. A D gene is named only where the DNA matches it firmly. Clone size is given for some rows only: seen once, a few or many times, or a class if the clone is expanded.

CDR3 protein: CASSYSRGNTEAFF; CDR3 DNA: TGTGCCAGCAGTTACAGCAGGGGGAACACTGAAGCTTTCTTT; V gene: TRBV6-5; clone size: -; J gene: TRBJ1-1; D gene: -
CDR3 protein: CATSRDFIETQYF; CDR3 DNA: TGTGCCACCAGCAGAGATTTCATAGAGACCCAGTACTTC; V gene: TRBV15; clone size: once; J gene: TRBJ2-5; D gene: -
CDR3 protein: CASSKGDSGNTIYF; CDR3 DNA: TGTGCCAGCAGTAAAGGGGACTCTGGAAACACCATATATTTT; V gene: TRBV6-6; clone size: -; J gene: TRBJ1-3; D gene: -
CDR3 protein: CASSLNPTSGSSRNIQYF; CDR3 DNA: TGTGCCAGCAGCTTAAACCCCACTAGCGGGAGTAGTAGAAACATTCAGTACTTC; V gene: TRBV7-3; clone size: -; J gene: TRBJ2-4; D gene: TRBD2
CDR3 protein: CASSVGLAGGIYEQYF; CDR3 DNA: TGTGCCAGCAGCGTAGGACTAGCGGGGGGTATTTACGAGCAGTACTTC; V gene: TRBV9; clone size: -; J gene: TRBJ2-7; D gene: TRBD2
CDR3 protein: CASSFGGSGANVLTF; CDR3 DNA: TGTGCCAGCAGCTTCGGGGGCTCTGGGGCCAACGTCCTGACTTTC; V gene: TRBV11-3; clone size: -; J gene: TRBJ2-6; D gene: -
CDR3 protein: CASRQDHSGANVLTF; CDR3 DNA: TGTGCCAGTAGACAGGATCACTCTGGGGCCAACGTCCTGACTTTC; V gene: TRBV19; clone size: -; J gene: TRBJ2-6; D gene: -
CDR3 protein: CATSDTRTSGSHNEQFF; CDR3 DNA: TGTGCCACCAGTGATACGAGGACTAGCGGGAGCCACAATGAGCAGTTCTTC; V gene: TRBV24-1; clone size: -; J gene: TRBJ2-1; D gene: TRBD2
CDR3 protein: CSVDKYTEAFF; CDR3 DNA: TGCAGCGTGGACAAGTACACTGAAGCTTTCTTT; V gene: TRBV29-1; clone size: -; J gene: TRBJ1-1; D gene: -
CDR3 protein: CASSSSGTGELFF; CDR3 DNA: TGTGCCAGCAGCTCCAGCGGCACCGGGGAGCTGTTTTTT; V gene: TRBV7-9; clone size: -; J gene: TRBJ2-2; D gene: -
CDR3 protein: CASSPGREVQETQYF; CDR3 DNA: TGTGCCAGCAGTCCCGGCCGGGAGGTACAAGAGACCCAGTACTTC; V gene: TRBV28; clone size: -; J gene: TRBJ2-5; D gene: TRBD2
CDR3 protein: CASMTRTSGSYEQYF; CDR3 DNA: TGTGCCAGTATGACTAGGACTAGCGGGAGCTACGAGCAGTACTTC; V gene: TRBV19; clone size: -; J gene: TRBJ2-7; D gene: TRBD2